Below, 10 T cell receptor delta chains from the same sample are listed, as sequenced in a study of gamma-delta chains in newborns, infants, children. TCRdb re-called the reads with CATT. This repertoire shows about 1,600 delta-chain clones, under 45% found once; its top ten account for about 18%. The sequencing input was blood. The receptors were gathered from a child who had a fever.

For this clone: One base separates it from a far larger clone, so it is likely a read error. Other DNA sequences of this sample code for an identical CDR3. The chain links TRDV1 to TRDJ1; D is undetermined. Trimming cost V 2 bases and J 3 bases, with 10 bases left between them. Germline lookup yields CDR1 TSWWSYY and CDR2 QGS. The CDR3 runs 14 residues. CDR3 sequence (DNA): TGTGCTCTTGGGGAAGTTCGGGTCCCCGATAAACTCATCTTT. Protein: CALGEVRVPDKLIF.

This clone was counted between two and nine times. The protein given by TCRdb reflects a much larger clone and differs at residue 10 from this DNA's translation, likely from a read error; the protein shown is the DNA's translation. The chain recombines TRDV2 with TRDJ3, with 12 bases aligning to TRDD3. The CDR3 contains 17 residues. Germline V gives CDR1 GEAIGNYY, CDR2 EKD. The ends lost 3 bases at V and 5 bases at J; junction bases unmatched: 4. The CDR3 nucleotides are TGTGCCTGTGACCTACTGGGGGATACCCGGGACACCCGACAGATGTTTTTC. Amino acids: CACDLLGDTRDTRQMFF.

This clone was observed a handful of times. A much more abundant neighbour one base away suggests this may be a read error. Other DNA sequences from this sample encode an identical CDR3 as well. The gene calls are TRDV2 and TRDJ1, with TRDD3 identical over 9 bases. The CDR3 contains 19 residues. The V gene's germline CDR1 is GEAIGNYY and CDR2 EKD. The CDR3, as DNA: TGCGCCTGTGACACTTTGGGCGGCGTACTGGGGGACGCCACCGATAAACTCATCTTT. Translation gives CACDTLGGVLGDATDKLIF.

V is TRDV2 and J is TRDJ1, with 8 bases lining up with TRDD3. The CDR3 contains 20 residues. Trimming cost V 5 bases and J 0 bases; bases outside gene matches: 22. Per germline, CDR1 GEAIGNYY and CDR2 EKD. CDR3 coding DNA: TGTGCCTGTGGCACGGGAGTTACTGGGGGCATATGGAGATACACCGATAAACTCATCTTT. Protein product: CACGTGVTGGIWRYTDKLIF.

On this clone: Given a much more abundant clone one base away, this may be a read error. This rearrangement joins TRDV2 to TRDJ3; a weak D match, TRDD3 (6 bases). In germline, CDR1 is GEAIGNYY, CDR2 EKD. The V and J ends lost 7 bases and 17 bases respectively, with 17 bases between them. The length of the CDR3 is 12 residues. CDR3 DNA sequence: TGTGCCTGCAACAGGGCGCGGGGGAAGATGTTTTTC. Its translation: CACNRARGKMFF.

This clone has more than one count but fewer than ten. The gene calls are TRDV2 and TRDJ1, with 8 positions matching TRDD3. The length of the CDR3 is 16 residues. Germline V CDR1 and CDR2: GEAIGNYY, EKD. Trimming removed 3 bases from V and 0 bases from J; junction bases left unmatched: 8. The CDR3 nucleotides are TGTGCCTGTGACCCACTGGGGGGTTCTTACACCGATAAACTCATCTTT. Encoded protein: CACDPLGGSYTDKLIF.

In the case of this clone: Possible read error: a much larger clone is one base away. The chain couples TRDV2 to TRDJ3; D perhaps matches TRDD3 (6 bases). This CDR3 region has 19 residues. Looked up from germline, CDR1 is GEAIGNYY and CDR2 is EKD. The CDR3 DNA sequence: TGTGCCTATGACGCCAGTGGGGGGCCCAGCTCCTGGGACACCCGACAGATGTTTTTC. This sequence encodes CAYDASGGPSSWDTRQMFF.

By frequency in the sample, this clone is medium-sized. The chain recombines TRDV2 with TRDJ3; tentatively, D is TRDD3 (5 bases). Germline-derived CDR1 and CDR2 are GEAIGNYY and EKD. The ends were cut back, 0 bases at V and 4 bases at J, with 15 bases in the middle. The CDR3 totals 18 residues. CDR3 coding DNA: TGTGCCTGTGACACCGGCGATACTTTTTCATGGGACACCCGACAGATGTTTTTC. The encoded protein is CACDTGDTFSWDTRQMFF.

As for this clone: This may arise from a read error, as a much more abundant clone is one base away. This chain uses TRDV2 with TRDJ1, with 8 bases matching TRDD3. CDR1 and CDR2 (germline): GEAIGNYY, EKD. With 0 bases clipped from V and 1 base from J, the junction kept 21 bases outside the gene matches. This CDR3 is 21 amino acids long. CDR3 coding DNA: TGTGCCTGTGACACCGTTTGGGGGGTTGGGGGATTAGACGGGTGCACCGATAAACTCATCTTT. The encoded protein is CACDTVWGVGGLDGCTDKLIF.

Judged by abundance, this clone is large (0.1 to 1%). V and J are TRDV2 and TRDJ1; 10 bases align to TRDD3. V trimming: 3 bases; J trimming: 0 bases; junction bases outside the gene matches: 9. This CDR3 has 17 amino acids. Germline loops: CDR1 GEAIGNYY, CDR2 EKD. CDR3 sequence: CACDVLGDSKDTDKLIF. CDR3 nucleotide sequence: TGTGCCTGTGACGTACTGGGGGATTCTAAGGACACCGATAAACTCATCTTT.